Listed below are T cell receptor beta chains from one sample, sequenced in a study of OX40 agonist ivuxolimab in advanced cancers. Data came from immunoSEQ multiplex PCR; TCRdb stores just in-frame clones and leaves some out. The top ten hold 8.4% of the sample, which has more than 80,000 clones, about 90% seen once. Sample: CD4+ or CD8+ T cells sorted from blood, taken in a trial of the OX40 agonist ivuxolimab. All receptors come from an adult with an advanced solid tumor such as melanoma, head and neck, liver or kidney cancer. Each CDR3 is given with its conserved first and last residue. The D gene is left open where the match is weak. Only some rows state a clone size, as once, few, many or a class for expanded clones.

j_call,v_call,clone_size,d_call,cdr3_aa,cdr3_nt
TRBJ2-3,TRBV6-5,-,-,CASSDNPTTDTQYF,TGTGCCAGCAGCGACAATCCTACAACAGATACGCAGTATTTT
TRBJ2-5,TRBV6-6,-,-,CASSYALQETQYF,TGTGCCAGCAGCTATGCCCTCCAAGAGACCCAGTACTTC
TRBJ2-3,TRBV7-9,-,TRBD2,CASSFSGRGDTQYF,TGTGCCAGCAGCTTTAGCGGGAGGGGAGATACGCAGTATTTT
TRBJ1-4,TRBV28,-,-,CASSSTNEKLFF,TGTGCCAGCAGTTCAACTAATGAAAAACTGTTTTTT
TRBJ1-2,TRBV30,-,-,CLSRERYYGYTF,TGTTTATCCAGGGAACGTTACTATGGCTACACCTTC
TRBJ1-5,TRBV4-2,-,-,CASSQEEGSNQPQHF,TGTGCCAGCAGCCAAGAAGAGGGAAGCAATCAGCCCCAGCATTTT
TRBJ2-3,TRBV7-2,-,-,CASTPHAWPNTDTQYF,TGTGCCAGCACCCCCCACGCCTGGCCGAACACAGATACGCAGTATTTT
TRBJ1-2,TRBV6-5,-,-,CASFREGYTF,TGTGCCAGCTTTCGAGAGGGCTACACCTTC
TRBJ2-4,TRBV9,-,-,CASSGPRSIQYF,TGTGCCAGCAGCGGGCCTAGGAGCATTCAGTACTTC
TRBJ2-1,TRBV20-1,once,-,CSYKRNNEQFF,TGCAGTTATAAGAGAAACAATGAGCAGTTCTTC
TRBJ2-1,TRBV18,-,TRBD2,CASSPKASGVYNEQFF,TGTGCCAGCTCACCAAAGGCTAGCGGGGTATACAATGAGCAGTTCTTC
TRBJ1-5,TRBV19,-,-,CASSALAGGFHQPQHF,TGTGCCAGTAGTGCCCTAGCGGGGGGCTTTCATCAGCCCCAGCATTTT
TRBJ1-5,TRBV4-3,once,-,CASSQDWGDQPQHF,TGCGCCAGCAGCCAAGACTGGGGGGATCAGCCCCAGCATTTT
TRBJ2-2,TRBV27,-,-,CASSLGTGELFF,TGTGCCAGCAGTTTAGGCACCGGGGAGCTGTTTTTT
TRBJ2-7,TRBV5-1,-,-,CASSSTDLPLNEQYF,TGCGCCAGCAGCTCCACGGACCTGCCTTTGAACGAGCAGTACTTC
TRBJ1-2,TRBV19,-,-,CASSTPRGYTF,TGTGCCAGTAGTACCCCGCGGGGCTACACCTTC
TRBJ1-1,TRBV2,-,-,CASSERDRNTEAFF,TGTGCCAGCAGTGAACGTGACAGAAACACTGAAGCTTTCTTT
TRBJ2-5,TRBV6-1,-,TRBD2,CASSGLAGSQETQYF,TGTGCCAGCAGTGGACTAGCGGGTTCCCAAGAGACCCAGTACTTC
TRBJ2-7,TRBV7-6,-,-,CASSPLISSYEQYF,TGTGCCAGCAGCCCCCTCATTAGCTCCTACGAGCAGTACTTC
TRBJ2-7,TRBV7-9,-,-,CASSLGRRTPYLSYEQYF,TGTGCCAGCAGCTTAGGTCGGCGGACGCCTTACCTCTCCTACGAGCAGTACTTC
TRBJ2-1,TRBV11-3,-,-,CASSRVSGPYNEQFF,TGTGCCAGCAGCCGCGTGAGCGGTCCCTACAATGAGCAGTTCTTC
TRBJ1-2,TRBV20-1,-,-,CSARDGGYTF,TGCAGTGCTAGAGACGGGGGCTACACCTTC
TRBJ2-7,TRBV9,-,-,CASSSGGEQYF,TGTGCCAGCAGCTCCGGCGGGGAGCAGTACTTC
TRBJ2-4,TRBV6-5,-,TRBD2,CASSRIAGNIQYF,TGTGCCAGCAGTCGGATAGCGGGAAACATTCAGTACTTC
TRBJ2-1,TRBV30,-,TRBD2,CAWSALGEEAGAYNEQFF,TGTGCCTGGAGTGCACTCGGTGAAGAAGCGGGAGCGTACAATGAGCAGTTCTTC
TRBJ2-2,TRBV7-6,-,TRBD1,CASSLTPGTGKFF,TGTGCCAGCAGCTTAACGCCCGGGACAGGGAAGTTTTTT
TRBJ2-1,TRBV29-1,once,-,CSVDSLEKVNEQFF,TGCAGCGTTGATAGTCTAGAAAAGGTCAATGAGCAGTTCTTC
TRBJ2-7,TRBV9,-,-,CASSARQNSYEQYF,TGTGCCAGCAGCGCAAGACAGAACTCCTACGAGCAGTACTTC
TRBJ1-1,TRBV6-5,-,-,CASSYGGVKAFF,TGTGCCAGCAGTTATGGGGGAGTGAAAGCTTTCTTT
TRBJ1-2,TRBV27,-,-,CASSSTGNYGYTF,TGTGCCAGCAGTTCGACAGGCAACTATGGCTACACCTTC
TRBJ1-1,TRBV30,few,-,CAWSVQSGTEAFF,TGTGCCTGGAGTGTACAATCGGGAACTGAAGCTTTCTTT
TRBJ1-2,TRBV28,-,-,CASLDGGAGVLGYGYTF,TGTGCCAGCCTTGACGGGGGCGCTGGGGTGCTCGGCTATGGCTACACCTTC
TRBJ1-2,TRBV9,-,-,CASSADGQTYGYTF,TGTGCCAGCAGCGCCGACGGACAGACCTATGGCTACACCTTC
TRBJ1-2,TRBV4-3,-,-,CASSQELANSFYGYTF,TGCGCCAGCAGCCAAGAGCTTGCGAACTCATTCTATGGCTACACCTTC
TRBJ1-5,TRBV19,-,-,CASSIGGGPNQPQHF,TGTGCCAGTAGCATAGGTGGGGGACCCAATCAGCCCCAGCATTTT
TRBJ2-2,TRBV29-1,-,-,CSVEVTGELFF,TGCAGCGTTGAAGTGACCGGGGAGCTGTTTTTT
TRBJ1-2,TRBV6-1,-,TRBD1,CASSDGTEKGYTF,TGTGCCAGCAGTGACGGGACAGAGAAGGGCTACACCTTC
TRBJ1-5,TRBV28,-,TRBD1,CASSYRGRNQPQHF,TGTGCCAGCAGTTACAGGGGGCGAAATCAGCCCCAGCATTTT
TRBJ1-5,TRBV6-1,-,TRBD1,CASSDWTGASNQPQHF,TGTGCCAGCAGTGACTGGACAGGGGCTAGCAATCAGCCCCAGCATTTT
TRBJ2-7,TRBV7-2,-,TRBD1,CASSSGGSYEQYF,TGTGCCAGCAGTTCAGGGGGTTCCTACGAGCAGTACTTC
TRBJ1-5,TRBV6-5,-,-,CASSYGGRQPQHF,TGTGCCAGCAGTTACGGGGGTAGGCAGCCCCAGCATTTT
TRBJ2-5,TRBV2,-,TRBD2,CASKWLAGEETQYF,TGTGCCAGCAAGTGGTTAGCGGGAGAGGAGACCCAGTACTTC
TRBJ2-3,TRBV6-5,-,TRBD2,CASSYRTSGTDTQYF,TGTGCCAGCAGTTACAGAACTAGCGGCACAGATACGCAGTATTTT
TRBJ1-2,TRBV4-3,-,-,CASSQDRIGTPYGYTF,TGCGCCAGCAGCCAAGATAGAATTGGGACACCCTATGGCTACACCTTC
TRBJ1-1,TRBV29-1,-,-,CSASSGWGMNTEAFF,TGCAGCGCCTCGTCGGGTTGGGGGATGAACACTGAAGCTTTCTTT
TRBJ2-7,TRBV11-2,once,TRBD1,CASSHTGDLHEQYF,TGTGCCAGCAGTCACACAGGGGATCTCCACGAGCAGTACTTC
TRBJ2-1,TRBV4-1,-,-,CASSQDEFREIMDEQFF,TGCGCCAGCAGCCAAGATGAATTTCGGGAGATTATGGATGAGCAGTTCTTC
TRBJ1-5,TRBV2,-,-,CASSEGGSRPQHF,TGTGCCAGCAGTGAAGGAGGGTCGCGGCCCCAGCATTTT